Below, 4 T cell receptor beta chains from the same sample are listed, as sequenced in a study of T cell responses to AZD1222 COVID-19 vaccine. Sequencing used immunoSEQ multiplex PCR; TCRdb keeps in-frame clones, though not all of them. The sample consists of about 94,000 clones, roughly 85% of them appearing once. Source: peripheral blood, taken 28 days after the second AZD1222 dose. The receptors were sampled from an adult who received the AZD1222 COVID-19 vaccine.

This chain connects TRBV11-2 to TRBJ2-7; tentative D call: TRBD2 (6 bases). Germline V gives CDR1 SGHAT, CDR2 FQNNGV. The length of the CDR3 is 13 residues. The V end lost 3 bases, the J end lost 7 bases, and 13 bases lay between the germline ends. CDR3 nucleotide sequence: TGTGCCAGCAGCTTGGGGGGTAGGGCAGAGCAGTACTTC. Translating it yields CASSLGGRAEQYF. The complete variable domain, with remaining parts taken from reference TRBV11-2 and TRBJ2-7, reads EAGVAQSPRYKIIEKRQSVAFWCNPISGHATLYWYQQILGQGPKLLIQFQNNGVVDDSQLPKDRFSAERLKGVDSTLKIQPAKLEDSAVYLCASSLGGRAEQYFGPGTRLTVT.

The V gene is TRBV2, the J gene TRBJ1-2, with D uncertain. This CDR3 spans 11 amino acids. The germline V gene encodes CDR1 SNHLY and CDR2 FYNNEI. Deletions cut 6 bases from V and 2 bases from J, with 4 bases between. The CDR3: CASSVNYGYTF. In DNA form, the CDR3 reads TGTGCCAGCAGCGTAAACTATGGCTACACCTTC.

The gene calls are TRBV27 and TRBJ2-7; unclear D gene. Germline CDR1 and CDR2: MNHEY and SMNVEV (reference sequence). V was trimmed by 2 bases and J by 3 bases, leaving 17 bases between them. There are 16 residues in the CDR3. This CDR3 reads CASSLSTANPSYEQYF. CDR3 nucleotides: TGTGCCAGCAGTTTAAGCACAGCCAACCCTAGCTACGAGCAGTACTTC.

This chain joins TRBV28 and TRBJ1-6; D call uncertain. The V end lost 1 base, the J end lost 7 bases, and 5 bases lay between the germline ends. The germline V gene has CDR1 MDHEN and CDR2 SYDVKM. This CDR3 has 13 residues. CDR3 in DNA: TGTGCCAGCAGTTTATTGGGCAATTCACCCCTCCACTTT. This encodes CASSLLGNSPLHF. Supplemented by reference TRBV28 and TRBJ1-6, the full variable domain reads DVKVTQSSRYLVKRTGEKVFLECVQDMDHENMFWYRQDPGLGLRLIYFSYDVKMKEKGDIPEGYSVSREKKERFSLILESASTNQTSMYLCASSLLGNSPLHFGNGTRLTVT.